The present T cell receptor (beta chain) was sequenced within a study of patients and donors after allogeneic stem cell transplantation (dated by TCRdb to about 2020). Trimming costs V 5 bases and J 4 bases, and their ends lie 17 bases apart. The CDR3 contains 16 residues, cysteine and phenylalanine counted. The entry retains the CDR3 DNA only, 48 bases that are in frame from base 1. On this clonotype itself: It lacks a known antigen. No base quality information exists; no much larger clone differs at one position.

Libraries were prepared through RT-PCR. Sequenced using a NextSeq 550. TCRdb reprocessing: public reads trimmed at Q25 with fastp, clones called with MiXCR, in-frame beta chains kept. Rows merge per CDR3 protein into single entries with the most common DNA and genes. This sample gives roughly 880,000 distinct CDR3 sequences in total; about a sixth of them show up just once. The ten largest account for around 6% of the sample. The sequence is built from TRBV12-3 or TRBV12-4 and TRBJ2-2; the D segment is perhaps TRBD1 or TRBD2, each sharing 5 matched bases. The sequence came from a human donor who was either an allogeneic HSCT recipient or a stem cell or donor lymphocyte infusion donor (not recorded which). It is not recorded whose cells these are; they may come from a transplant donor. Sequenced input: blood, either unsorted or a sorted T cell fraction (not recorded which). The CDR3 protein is CASSLPGAGPTGELFF. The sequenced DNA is TGTGCCAGCAGTCTCCCCGGGGCAGGACCCACCGGGGAGCTGTTTTTT.